This TCR beta chain originates from a study of OX40 agonist ivuxolimab in advanced cancers. Overall study: Every patient in dose escalation had hepatocellular carcinoma, melanoma, renal cell or head and neck cancer. Earlier treatment with anti-PD-1, anti-PD-L1 or anti-CTLA-4 was permitted, and 30% to 40% had received some. Overall study results and limits: Within 6 weeks, CD4+ and CD8+ blood T cells expanded clonally at 0.1 to 3.0 mg/kg.

As concerns this clone: What it recognizes is unknown.

Researchers took blood at baseline, on cycle 4 day 1, and on cycle 7 day 1. Measured with immunoSEQ multiplex PCR; TCRdb has only the in-frame clones, and not every one. The repertoire holds 60,000 or so clones, with around 90% as singletons. The CDR3 sequence is 13 residues long. Trimming shortened V by 2 bases and J by 8 bases, and 15 bases separated the two germline ends. The germline V gene encodes CDR1 GTSNPN and CDR2 SVGIG (reference sequence). The source material was CD4+ or CD8+ T cells sorted from blood, sampled in a trial of the OX40 agonist ivuxolimab. This TCR was recovered from an adult with an advanced solid tumor such as melanoma, head and neck, liver or kidney cancer. The rearrangement uses TRBV30 and TRBJ1-2; D is unresolved. The chain's CDR3 is CAWSFSEKSGYTF. CDR3 nucleotides: TGTGCCTGGAGTTTCTCCGAGAAGAGCGGCTACACCTTC.